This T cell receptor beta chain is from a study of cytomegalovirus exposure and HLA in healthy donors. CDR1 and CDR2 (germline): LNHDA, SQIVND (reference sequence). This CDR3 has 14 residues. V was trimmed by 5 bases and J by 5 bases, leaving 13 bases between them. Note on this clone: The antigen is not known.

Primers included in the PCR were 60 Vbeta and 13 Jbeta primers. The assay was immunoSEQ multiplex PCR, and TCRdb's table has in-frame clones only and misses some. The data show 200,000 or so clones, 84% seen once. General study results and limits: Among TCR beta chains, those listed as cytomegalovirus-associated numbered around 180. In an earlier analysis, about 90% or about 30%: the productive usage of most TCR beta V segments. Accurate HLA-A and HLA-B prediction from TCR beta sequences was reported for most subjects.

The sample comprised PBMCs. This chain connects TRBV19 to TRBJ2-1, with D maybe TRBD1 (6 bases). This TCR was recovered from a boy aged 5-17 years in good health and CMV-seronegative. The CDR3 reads CASSPHRDNNEQFF. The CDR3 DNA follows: TGTGCCAGTAGTCCACACCGGGACAACAATGAGCAGTTCTTC.